This T cell receptor (beta chain) stems from a study of vaccination effects on CD4 cells after COVID-19. The germline V gene encodes CDR1 SEHNR and CDR2 FQNEAQ (reference sequence). The CDR3 spans 14 residues. After removal of 4 bases from V and 5 bases from J, the junction contained 7 bases not matched to a gene. Antigen-specific CD4+ T cells expanded by the ViraFEST assay with viral peptide pools were then sequenced. CD4+ T cell isolation took place after more than eight days of culture. Points on this clone: Its antigen remains unknown.

Sequencing used immunoSEQ multiplex PCR; TCRdb keeps in-frame clones, though not all of them. The repertoire includes about 54,000 clones, around 86% of them detected once, and 2.4% sits in the top ten. The chain uses TRBV7-9 and TRBJ2-5; 7 bases align to TRBD2. The sequences come from CD4+ T cells from PBMCs cultured with HCoV-229E spike peptides, collected before COVID-19 vaccination. The receptor was isolated from a human donor who received a COVID-19 vaccine. The CDR3 loop is CASSSTSSGETQYF. In DNA, the CDR3 is TGTGCCAGCAGCTCGACTAGCTCGGGGGAGACCCAGTACTTC.